Sequencing of this TCR beta chain was carried out in a study of blood T cell repertoires in COVID-19 (dated by TCRdb to 2020 to 2021). About the investigation overall: Samples covering the acute and convalescent phases of COVID-19 were provided by collaborators in the United States, Italy and Spain. Samples were obtained from the ongoing ImmuneRACE study (first 160 participants) and from about 1,300 subjects provided by 6 global collaborators. The prospective study material was composed of cDNA or gDNA derived from T cells, B-cell-depleted T cells, or PBMCs. Where available, HLA class I and class II types were obtained from metadata supplied by the sample provider rather than from assay-based typing. Subjects who had been exposed to COVID-19, were actively infected with it, or had recovered from it provided the deeply sampled blood TCRbeta repertoires that made up the dataset. The repertoires were released in a freely available public database intended as a resource for research on the immune response to SARS-CoV-2. Nearly every sample came with metadata listing a de-identified subject ID, COVID-19 status, age in years and sex. Results the study describes overall, beyond this receptor: The quantity of clinical and demographic metadata differed by source and by participant and was supplied without curation.

Looking up the germline V gene yields CDR1 SGDLS and CDR2 YYNGEE. Trimming at the junction amounts to 4 bases on V and 2 bases on J, and the germline ends lie 14 bases apart. Including cysteine and phenylalanine, the CDR3 has 15 amino acids. The entry retains the CDR3 DNA only, 45 bases that are in frame from base 1. As for this clone: Its antigen target is currently unknown. Base qualities are not provided; no much larger clone lies one nucleotide away.

TCRbeta CDR3 regions were amplified from genomic DNA by means of the immunoSEQ Assay, a bias-controlled multiplex PCR. Processing in the source paper ran as follows. The number of nucleated cells in each sample was estimated by amplification of reference gene primers within the assay. Sequence reads were collapsed and filtered to measure the absolute abundance of every unique TCRbeta CDR3 rearrangement. For each sample, productive Simpson clonality was calculated by taking the square root of Simpson's diversity index across productive rearrangements. As stored in TCRdb, this immuneACCESS dataset retains in-frame rearrangements with V and J assigned. A fraction of the clones does not appear; measured against another copy, unresolved V genes explain less than half of the discrepancy, and the remainder lacks a known reason. That table is the source of V, J and clone size, and D and trimming were worked out from the DNA. This sample holds roughly 150,000 clones; more than 65% were observed only once. The ten largest clones capture 9.8% of the sample.

The collaborating institutions used their own protocols to collect whole blood in K2EDTA tubes. For TCRbeta analysis, collaborators shipped samples as frozen whole blood, isolated PBMCs, or DNA extracted from either of those sample types. This receptor chain uses TRBV9 and TRBJ2-3; TRBD2 is a possible D gene, resting on 6 matching bases. This TCR came from a woman between 50 and 59 years old with acute or convalescent COVID-19. Sequencing input: peripheral blood. The CDR3 has the sequence CASSYRDFPTDTQYF. The DNA is TGTGCCAGCAGCTACCGGGACTTTCCCACAGATACGCAGTATTTT.